This T cell receptor beta chain is from a study of shared clonotypes between healthy human individuals. In germline, CDR1 is LGHNA, CDR2 YNFKEQ. The CDR3 consists of 13 residues. Trimming shortened V by 0 bases and J by 5 bases, and 7 bases separated the two germline ends. Study-level points and caveats: The study found lower generation probabilities in non-shared clonotypes than in those shared by all four donors.

Here immunoSEQ multiplex PCR was the method, and the copy in TCRdb shows in-frame clones only, minus some. This table has about 1.4 million clones, 95% to 97% appearing once. About this clone: The antigen is unknown.

The chain employs TRBV4-2 and TRBJ1-1; D is undetermined. The receptor was isolated from a man aged 25-40 years in good health. Material for sequencing was naive CD4+ T cells sorted from blood. Specified subset: CD45RA+ positively selected. DNA for the CDR3: TGTGCCAGCAGCCAAGAACAGAGGACTGAAGCTTTCTTT. It translates to CASSQEQRTEAFF.